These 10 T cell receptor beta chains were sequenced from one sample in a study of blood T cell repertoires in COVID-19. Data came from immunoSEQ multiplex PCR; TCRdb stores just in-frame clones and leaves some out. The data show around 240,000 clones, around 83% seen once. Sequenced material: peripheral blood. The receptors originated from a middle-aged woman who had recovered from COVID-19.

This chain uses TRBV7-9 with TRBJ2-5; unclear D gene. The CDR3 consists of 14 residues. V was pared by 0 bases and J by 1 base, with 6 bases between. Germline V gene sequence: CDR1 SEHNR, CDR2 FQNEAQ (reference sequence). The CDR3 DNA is TGTGCCAGCAGCTTAGCCCAACTCCAAGAGACCCAGTACTTC. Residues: CASSLAQLQETQYF.

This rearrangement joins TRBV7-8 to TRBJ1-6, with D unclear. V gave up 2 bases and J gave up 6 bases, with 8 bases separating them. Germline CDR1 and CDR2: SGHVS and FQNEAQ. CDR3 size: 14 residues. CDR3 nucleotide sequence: TGTGCCAGCAGCTTATCGGGGTTTAATTCACCCCTCCACTTT. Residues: CASSLSGFNSPLHF.

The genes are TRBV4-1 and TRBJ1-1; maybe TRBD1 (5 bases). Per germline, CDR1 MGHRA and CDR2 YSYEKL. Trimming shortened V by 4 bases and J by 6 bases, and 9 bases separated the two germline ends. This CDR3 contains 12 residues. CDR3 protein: CASSPGSAEAFF. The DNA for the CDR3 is TGCGCCAGCAGCCCAGGGTCCGCTGAAGCTTTCTTT.

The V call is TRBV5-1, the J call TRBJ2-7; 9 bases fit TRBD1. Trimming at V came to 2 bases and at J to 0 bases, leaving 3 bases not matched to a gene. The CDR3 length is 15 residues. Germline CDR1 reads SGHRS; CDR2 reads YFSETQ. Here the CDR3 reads CASSLKTGGSYEQYF. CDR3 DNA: TGCGCCAGCAGCTTAAAGACAGGGGGCTCCTACGAGCAGTACTTC.

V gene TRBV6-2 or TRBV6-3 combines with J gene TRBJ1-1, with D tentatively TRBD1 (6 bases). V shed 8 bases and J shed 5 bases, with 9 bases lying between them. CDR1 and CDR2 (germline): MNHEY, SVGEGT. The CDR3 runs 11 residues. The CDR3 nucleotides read TGTGCCAGCCGCCAGGGGACTGAAGCTTTCTTT. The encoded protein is CASRQGTEAFF.

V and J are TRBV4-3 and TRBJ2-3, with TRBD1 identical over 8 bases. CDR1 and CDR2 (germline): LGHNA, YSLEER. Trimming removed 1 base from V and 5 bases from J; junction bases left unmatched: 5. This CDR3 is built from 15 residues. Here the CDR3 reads CASSQGVQGGDTQYF. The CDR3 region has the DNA TGCGCCAGCAGCCAAGGCGTACAGGGGGGAGATACGCAGTATTTT.

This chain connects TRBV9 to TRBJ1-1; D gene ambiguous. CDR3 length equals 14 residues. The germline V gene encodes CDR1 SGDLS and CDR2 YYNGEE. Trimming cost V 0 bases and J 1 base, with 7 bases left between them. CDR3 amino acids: CASSVVATNTEAFF. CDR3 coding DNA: TGTGCCAGCAGCGTAGTGGCCACGAACACTGAAGCTTTCTTT. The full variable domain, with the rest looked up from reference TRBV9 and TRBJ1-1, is DSGVTQTPKHLITATGQRVTLRCSPRSGDLSVYWYQQSLDQGLQFLIQYYNGEERAKGNILERFSAQQFPDLHSELNLSSLELGDSALYFCASSVVATNTEAFFGQGTRLTVV.

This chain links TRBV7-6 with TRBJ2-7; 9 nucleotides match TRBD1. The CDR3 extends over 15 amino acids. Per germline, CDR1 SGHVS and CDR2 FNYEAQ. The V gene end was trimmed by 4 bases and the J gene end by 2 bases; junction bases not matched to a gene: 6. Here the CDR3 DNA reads TGTGCCAGCAGCTCCCAGACAGGGGGTACCTACGAGCAGTACTTC. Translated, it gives CASSSQTGGTYEQYF.

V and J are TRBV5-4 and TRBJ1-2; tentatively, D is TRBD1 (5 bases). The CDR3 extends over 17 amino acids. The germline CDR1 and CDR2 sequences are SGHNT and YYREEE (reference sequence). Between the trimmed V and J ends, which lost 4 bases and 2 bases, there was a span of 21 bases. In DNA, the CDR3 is TGTGCCAGCAGCACCGATCCCTGGAGGGCAGGGAACTATGGCTACACCTTC. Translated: CASSTDPWRAGNYGYTF.

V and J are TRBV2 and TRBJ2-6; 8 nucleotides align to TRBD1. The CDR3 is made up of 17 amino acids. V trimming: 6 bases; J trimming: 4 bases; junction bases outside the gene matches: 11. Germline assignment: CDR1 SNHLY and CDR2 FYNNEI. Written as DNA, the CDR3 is TGTGCCAGCAGATTATCAGGGGGCGCGGAAGGGGCCAACGTCCTGACTTTC. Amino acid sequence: CASRLSGGAEGANVLTF.